Listed here are 26 T cell receptor beta chains from one sample, sequenced in a study of shared clonotypes between healthy human individuals. Only in-frame clones appear in the TCRdb table, and some are missing; sequencing was by immunoSEQ multiplex PCR. The data show roughly 640,000 clones, roughly 70% seen once. The source material was memory CD4+ T cells sorted from blood. Sample subset: CD45RA-negative fraction. The receptors were sampled from a woman in her thirties in good health.

The J gene is TRBJ2-3, the V gene TRBV5-1; the match to TRBD1 covers 8 bases. Looked up from germline, CDR1 is SGHRS and CDR2 is YFSETQ. V gave up 4 bases and J gave up 4 bases; unmatched junction bases: 8. This CDR3 is 15 amino acids long. The CDR3 nucleotides read TGCGCCAGCAGCCCTCAGACAGGGGCCCCAGATACGCAGTATTTT. It yields the protein CASSPQTGAPDTQYF.

V gene TRBV5-6 combines with J gene TRBJ2-1, with 11 bases lining up with TRBD2. CDR1 SGHDT and CDR2 YYEEEE come from the germline V gene. The CDR3 spans 16 residues. Losses at the gene ends were 4 bases for V and 7 bases for J; bases not matched to a gene: 10. CDR3 loop: CASSLLAGAPRNEQFF. Here the CDR3 DNA reads TGTGCCAGCAGCCTACTAGCGGGAGCCCCACGGAATGAGCAGTTCTTC.

V is TRBV4-2 and J is TRBJ1-2, with D possibly TRBD1 on 5 matching bases. V dropped 0 bases and J dropped 4 bases, with 18 bases sitting between them. Germline V gene lookup returns CDR1 LGHNA and CDR2 YNFKEQ. This CDR3 comprises 17 residues. Here the CDR3 DNA reads TGTGCCAGCAGCCAAGATGCTATATCGACAGATCTCTATGGCTACACCTTC. This sequence encodes CASSQDAISTDLYGYTF.

The CDR3 DNA follows: TGTGCCAGCGTTACCGCGAGGGGGCAGAACTATGGCTACACCTTC. Translation gives CASVTARGQNYGYTF. The J gene is TRBJ1-2, the V gene TRBV6-1; 7 nucleotides line up with TRBD1. CDR1 MNHNS and CDR2 SASEGT come from the germline V gene. V was clipped by 8 bases and J by 2 bases; unmatched bases: 11. CDR3 size: 15 residues.

The chain joins TRBV5-1 to TRBJ2-1; D remains unclear. Looked up from germline, CDR1 is SGHRS and CDR2 is YFSETQ. V was clipped by 3 bases and J by 8 bases, with 18 bases between them. This CDR3 has 15 residues. CDR3 sequence: CASSSLGLVPHEQFF. For the CDR3, the DNA is TGCGCCAGCAGCTCCCTCGGGTTAGTTCCCCATGAGCAGTTCTTC.

The chain is built from TRBV5-4 and TRBJ2-1; possible D gene TRBD2, 6 bases. CDR3 length: 12 residues. The V gene's germline CDR1 is SGHNT and CDR2 YYREEE (reference sequence). V was cut by 3 bases and J by 5 bases, with 6 bases left in between. The CDR3 DNA sequence: TGTGCCAGCAGCTGGGGGGACAATGAGCAGTTCTTC. It codes for CASSWGDNEQFF.

The V and J genes are TRBV5-1 and TRBJ2-1; D gene uncertain. V gave up 3 bases and J gave up 0 bases, with 16 bases separating them. Germline V CDR1 and CDR2: SGHRS, YFSETQ. The CDR3 is made up of 17 amino acids. This CDR3 reads CASSSGWVARSYNEQFF. The CDR3 nucleotides read TGCGCCAGCAGCTCCGGCTGGGTTGCCCGCTCCTACAATGAGCAGTTCTTC.

The gene calls are TRBV18 and TRBJ1-1, with 7 nucleotides matching TRBD1. Germline assignment: CDR1 KGHSH and CDR2 LQKENI. V shed 4 bases, J shed 5 bases, and the junction held 4 bases outside the gene matches. CDR3 length: 13 residues. CDR3 region: CASSQTGRTEAFF. The CDR3 bases are TGTGCCAGCTCACAGACAGGGAGGACTGAAGCTTTCTTT. The full variable domain, rest sourced from reference TRBV18 and TRBJ1-1, is NAGVMQNPRHLVRRRGQEARLRCSPMKGHSHVYWYRQLPEEGLKFMVYLQKENIIDESGMPKERFSAEFPKEGPSILRIQQVVRGDSAAYFCASSQTGRTEAFFGQGTRLTVV.

Worth noting for this clone: Other DNA variants within this sample encode the same CDR3. V and J are TRBV5-1 and TRBJ2-1, with 8 positions matching TRBD1. Germline V gene lookup returns CDR1 SGHRS and CDR2 YFSETQ. The CDR3 consists of 14 residues. J gave up 4 bases and V 0 bases, and 0 bases lay outside the gene matches. The CDR3 DNA follows: TGCGCCAGCAGCTTGGGACAGGGGTACAATGAGCAGTTCTTC. Its translation is CASSLGQGYNEQFF.

This clone has at least ten counts. The chain has TRBV27 and TRBJ2-5, with D perhaps being TRBD1 or TRBD2 (5 bases each). Germline V lookup: CDR1 MNHEY, CDR2 SMNVEV (reference sequence). The CDR3 has 15 residues. Deletions cut 2 bases from V and 6 bases from J, with 16 bases between. The CDR3 spells CASSLDRRQGQTQYF. CDR3 in DNA: TGTGCCAGCAGTTTAGATAGGAGGCAGGGACAGACCCAGTACTTC.

In this sample, this clone turned up once. The chain employs TRBV5-1 and TRBJ1-2; D is ambiguous. Trimming cost V 0 bases and J 3 bases, with 15 bases left between them. CDR3 length equals 16 residues. Germline CDR1 and CDR2: SGHRS and YFSETQ. The CDR3 DNA follows: TGCGCCAGCAGCTTGGATGTTTGGCAGTCCGACTATGGCTACACCTTC. It codes for CASSLDVWQSDYGYTF.

In this sample, this clone turned up once. The genes are TRBV2 and TRBJ2-1; possible D gene TRBD1, 5 bases. Per germline, CDR1 SNHLY and CDR2 FYNNEI. Trimming stripped 7 bases from V and 3 bases from J, with 10 bases between. The CDR3 spans 13 residues. CDR3 region: CASKQEHYNEQFF. CDR3 DNA sequence: TGTGCCAGCAAACAGGAGCACTACAATGAGCAGTTCTTC.

The chain recombines TRBV7-8 with TRBJ1-5, with no clear D. Germline lookup yields CDR1 SGHVS and CDR2 FQNEAQ. V shed 5 bases and J shed 3 bases, with 8 bases lying between them. CDR3 length equals 13 residues. CDR3 amino acids: CASSPTLNQPQHF. The CDR3 coding sequence is TGTGCCAGCAGCCCCACCCTCAATCAGCCCCAGCATTTT.

This clone was seen more than once but under ten times. The genes are TRBV4-2 and TRBJ2-6; 8 positions match TRBD1. This CDR3 is built from 21 residues. Germline CDR1 and CDR2: LGHNA and YNFKEQ. V lost 0 bases, J lost 2 bases, and 15 bases stayed unmatched. CDR3 loop: CASSQEGRGRHRGAGANVLTF. CDR3 sequence (DNA): TGTGCCAGCAGCCAAGAAGGCAGGGGGCGACACAGGGGAGCTGGGGCCAACGTCCTGACTTTC.

This sequence joins TRBV6-1 and TRBJ1-2; perhaps TRBD1 as D (5 bases). The germline V gene encodes CDR1 MNHNS and CDR2 SASEGT. This CDR3 contains 13 residues. Trimming left V 11 bases short and J 4 bases short, with 17 bases between. In DNA, the CDR3 is TGTGCCGCCGGCCGGGGGGACTTCTATGGCTACACCTTC. Translation: CAAGRGDFYGYTF.

This clone came up a few times. V is TRBV6-1 and J is TRBJ1-5, with 9 bases aligning to TRBD1. The J segment lost 0 bases and the V segment lost 4 bases, leaving 10 bases of the junction unmatched. There are 18 residues in the CDR3. Germline-derived CDR1 and CDR2 are MNHNS and SASEGT. The CDR3 coding sequence is TGTGCCAGCAGTGTTGGGACAGGGATTGGGTATAGCAATCAGCCCCAGCATTTT. Translation: CASSVGTGIGYSNQPQHF.

The J gene is TRBJ2-1, the V gene TRBV7-2; possible D gene TRBD2, 5 bases. The germline gives CDR1 SGHTA, CDR2 FQGNSA. The CDR3 sequence is 14 residues long. Deletions cut 6 bases from V and 2 bases from J, with 11 bases between. The CDR3 reads CASRERIPYNEQFF. CDR3 nucleotide sequence: TGTGCCAGCAGAGAGCGGATCCCCTACAATGAGCAGTTCTTC.

This chain uses TRBV6-6 with TRBJ1-1; possible D gene TRBD1, 5 bases. This CDR3 spans 15 amino acids. Trimming took off 5 bases at V and 4 bases at J, with 17 bases between the two ends. Looked up from germline, CDR1 is MNHNY and CDR2 is SVGAGI (reference sequence). The CDR3 protein is CASSEGPRMGTEAFF. CDR3 sequence (DNA): TGTGCCAGCAGTGAGGGACCTAGAATGGGCACTGAAGCTTTCTTT.

The chain joins TRBV4-1 to TRBJ2-1; 8 nucleotides match TRBD1. CDR1 is MGHRA, CDR2 YSYEKL, per germline. The CDR3 covers 16 residues. Trimming removed 1 base from V and 6 bases from J; junction bases left unmatched: 8. DNA of the CDR3: TGCGCCAGCAGCCAAGTATCCCGAGACAGGGGCAATGAGCAGTTCTTC. It encodes CASSQVSRDRGNEQFF.

In its sample, this clone was seen a few times. The chain employs TRBV11-2 and TRBJ1-5; weak D call: TRBD1 (5 bases). Germline lookup yields CDR1 SGHAT and CDR2 FQNNGV. V lost 3 bases and J lost 5, with 8 bases in between. CDR3 size: 13 residues. CDR3 in DNA: TGTGCCAGCAGCTTCGGGGGGGATCAGCCCCAGCATTTT. Amino acid sequence: CASSFGGDQPQHF.

The chain links TRBV5-6 to TRBJ2-2, with TRBD2 identical over 15 bases. CDR3 length: 19 residues. From germline, CDR1 is SGHDT and CDR2 YYEEEE. V was clipped by 4 bases and J by 0 bases; unmatched bases: 7. The DNA of the CDR3 is TGTGCCAGCAGCCCAGGACTAGCGGGAGGGTACGCGAACACCGGGGAGCTGTTTTTT. Encoded protein: CASSPGLAGGYANTGELFF.

The V and J genes are TRBV7-6 and TRBJ2-5; a weak D match, TRBD2 (6 bases). With 5 bases removed from V and 2 bases from J, the gap between germline ends came to 18 bases. Germline-derived CDR1 and CDR2 are SGHVS and FNYEAQ. CDR3 size: 16 residues. In nucleotides, the CDR3 is TGTGCCAGCAGCCCCCGTCTCGGGAGCAAGCAAGAGACCCAGTACTTC. It yields the protein CASSPRLGSKQETQYF.

The chain is built from TRBV7-9 and TRBJ1-5; D ambiguous. From germline, CDR1 is SEHNR and CDR2 FQNEAQ (reference sequence). The CDR3 length is 13 residues. The V end lost 3 bases, the J end lost 2 bases, and 5 bases lay between the germline ends. The CDR3 reads CASSFGGNQPQHF. DNA of the CDR3: TGTGCCAGCAGCTTTGGGGGCAATCAGCCCCAGCATTTT.

The chain links TRBV4-1 to TRBJ2-4; D might be TRBD2 (5 bases). The germline CDR1 and CDR2 sequences are MGHRA and YSYEKL. The length of the CDR3 is 13 residues. With 0 bases removed from V and 15 bases from J, the gap between germline ends came to 15 bases. Here the CDR3 DNA reads TGCGCCAGCAGCCAAGATTCGGCTGGGCGGGTGTACTTC. This sequence encodes CASSQDSAGRVYF.

The chain employs TRBV19 and TRBJ2-1; 7 bases agree with TRBD2. The CDR3 loop spans 15 amino acids. Germline V lookup: CDR1 LNHDA, CDR2 SQIVND (reference sequence). J lost 9 bases, V lost 6 bases, and 14 bases had no gene match. The CDR3 here is CASSPARASGSEQFF. The CDR3 nucleotides are TGTGCCAGTAGCCCCGCGCGGGCTAGCGGCTCTGAGCAGTTCTTC.

This clone was observed a single time. V usage is TRBV6-5 and J usage is TRBJ2-7; 8 bases match TRBD2. The CDR3 runs 15 residues. Per germline, CDR1 MNHEY and CDR2 SVGAGI. Unmatched junction bases numbered 8, after V lost 5 bases and J lost 2 bases. The CDR3: CASSRRPGLAYEQYF. The CDR3 DNA sequence: TGTGCCAGCAGTCGACGACCGGGACTAGCCTACGAGCAGTACTTC.